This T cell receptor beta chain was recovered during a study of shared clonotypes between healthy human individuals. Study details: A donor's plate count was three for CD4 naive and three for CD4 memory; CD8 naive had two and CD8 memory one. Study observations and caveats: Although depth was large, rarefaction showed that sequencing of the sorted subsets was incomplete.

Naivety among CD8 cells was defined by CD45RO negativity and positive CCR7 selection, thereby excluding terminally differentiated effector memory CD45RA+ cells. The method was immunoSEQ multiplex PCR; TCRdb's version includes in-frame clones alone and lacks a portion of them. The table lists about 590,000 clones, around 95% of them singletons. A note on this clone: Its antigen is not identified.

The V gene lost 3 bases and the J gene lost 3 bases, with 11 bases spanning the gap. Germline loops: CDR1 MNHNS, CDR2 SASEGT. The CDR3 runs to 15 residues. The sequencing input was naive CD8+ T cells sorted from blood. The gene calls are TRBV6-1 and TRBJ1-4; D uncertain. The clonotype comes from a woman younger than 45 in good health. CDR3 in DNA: TGTGCCAGCAGTGATTTGGGGTCTTCTAATGAAAAACTGTTTTTT. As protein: CASSDLGSSNEKLFF.